A selection of T cell receptor beta chains follows, all from one sample in a study of T-cell memory formation after mild COVID-19. TCRdb called the 5' RACE reads again in MiXCR, with one record for every CDR3 protein. The data contain approximately 350,000 distinct CDR3 sequences, approximately 15% of them seen just once; the ten biggest clones take up around 22%. Specimen: PBMCs or a T cell subset sorted from them (not recorded which). Receptor source: a man in his late teens or twenties who had mild COVID-19 (a few samples of this study predate the infection). Cell type and time point are not known. Both conserved end residues are part of each CDR3. The order of the fields is J gene, clone size, D gene, V gene, CDR3 protein, CDR3 DNA. D genes are given only for firm matches. Expanded clones get a size class; other rows say once, few or many, or leave the size out.

TRBJ1-2,.,.,TRBV28,CASSSRKDGDGYTF,TGTGCCAGCAGTTCCCGTAAGGATGGAGATGGCTACACCTTC
TRBJ1-5,few,TRBD1,TRBV6-4,CASSVPDRANQPQHF,TGTGCCAGCAGTGTCCCAGACAGGGCCAATCAGCCCCAGCATTTT
TRBJ1-2,few,.,TRBV29-1,CSVDRQESF,TGCAGCGTTGATCGACAGGAATCCTTC
TRBJ1-6,few,.,TRBV7-9,CASSIRNGDFLHF,TGTGCCAGCAGCATCCGGAACGGTGATTTCCTCCACTTT
TRBJ1-1,.,.,TRBV7-8,CASSLGGTTEAFF,TGTGCCAGCAGCTTAGGGGGTACCACTGAAGCTTTCTTT
TRBJ2-5,many,.,TRBV4-3,CASSRDYQETQYF,TGCGCCAGCAGCCGGGACTACCAAGAGACCCAGTACTTC
TRBJ1-1,few,.,TRBV7-2,CASSLEREGEAFF,TGTGCCAGCAGCTTAGAACGAGAGGGTGAAGCTTTCTTT
TRBJ2-3,once,.,TRBV2,CASSATRPRDTQYF,TGTGCCAGCAGTGCGACGAGACCTCGGGATACGCAGTATTTT
TRBJ2-1,.,.,TRBV6-5,CASSYSRDEAYNEQFF,TGTGCCAGCAGTTACTCGCGGGACGAAGCTTACAATGAGCAGTTCTTC
TRBJ2-5,many,.,TRBV10-1,CASSPESPAETQYF,TGCGCCAGCAGTCCAGAATCTCCGGCAGAGACCCAGTACTTC
TRBJ2-6,few,TRBD1,TRBV5-6,CASRPQGAGANVLTF,TGTGCCAGCAGGCCTCAGGGGGCTGGGGCCAACGTCCTGACTTTC
TRBJ2-3,few,.,TRBV7-9,CASSLSEIDTQYF,TGTGCCAGCAGCTTGTCGGAGATAGATACGCAGTATTTT
TRBJ2-5,.,.,TRBV6-2/TRBV6-3,CASSDQGQETQYF,TGTGCCAGCAGTGATCAGGGGCAAGAGACCCAGTACTTC
TRBJ1-2,.,TRBD1,TRBV7-9,CASSPRTGAPNYGYTF,TGTGCCAGCAGCCCCCGGACAGGGGCCCCTAACTATGGCTACACCTTC
TRBJ1-2,few,.,TRBV7-6,CASSKLGGSNYGYTF,TGTGCCAGCAGTAAACTGGGGGGTTCGAACTATGGCTACACCTTC
TRBJ2-1,few,.,TRBV5-1,CASSLAVRGRNNEQFF,TGCGCCAGCAGCTTGGCAGTAAGGGGTCGGAACAATGAGCAGTTCTTC
TRBJ1-2,few,.,TRBV3-1,CASSQGVGFYGYTF,TGTGCCAGCAGCCAAGGGGTCGGATTCTATGGCTACACCTTC
TRBJ1-2,.,TRBD1,TRBV12-3/TRBV12-4,CASSSGQGGDGYTF,TGTGCCAGCAGTTCGGGACAGGGAGGAGATGGCTACACCTTC
TRBJ2-1,.,.,TRBV21-1,CASSKNRNNEQFF,TGTGCCAGCAGCAAAAACAGGAACAATGAGCAGTTCTTC
TRBJ1-2,few,TRBD1,TRBV2,CASKADRGVNYGYTF,TGTGCCAGCAAAGCCGACAGGGGCGTTAACTATGGCTACACCTTC
TRBJ1-5,.,TRBD1,TRBV20-1,CSARTGVNQPQHF,TGCAGTGCACGGACAGGGGTCAATCAGCCCCAGCATTTT
TRBJ2-1,.,.,TRBV7-9,CASSSRQGGVNEQFF,TGTGCCAGCAGCTCCAGACAGGGAGGTGTCAATGAGCAGTTCTTC
TRBJ1-1,few,.,TRBV4-2,CASSQDRSGLSEAFF,TGTGCCAGCAGCCAAGATCGGTCGGGTTTGTCTGAAGCTTTCTTT
TRBJ2-1,.,TRBD2,TRBV6-6,CASSFLLAGGRRNEQFF,TGTGCCAGCAGTTTCCTACTAGCGGGGGGCCGTAGGAATGAGCAGTTCTTC
TRBJ2-3,.,.,TRBV20-1,CSARAGAPQYF,TGCAGTGCTAGAGCGGGGGCCCCGCAGTATTTT
TRBJ2-2,.,TRBD1,TRBV10-3,CAISERAGQGATGELFF,TGTGCCATCAGTGAGAGGGCCGGACAGGGGGCCACCGGGGAGCTGTTTTTT
TRBJ1-1,.,.,TRBV6-6,CASSYSQPEAFF,TGTGCCAGCAGTTACTCTCAGCCTGAAGCTTTCTTT
TRBJ1-1,many,TRBD1,TRBV6-6,CASGPAGGRTEAFF,TGTGCCAGCGGACCCGCAGGGGGTCGCACTGAAGCTTTCTTT
TRBJ2-7,few,TRBD2,TRBV2,CANGRGYEQYF,TGTGCCAACGGGAGGGGCTACGAGCAGTACTTC
TRBJ2-3,.,.,TRBV5-5,CASSLVWGPDTQYF,TGTGCCAGCAGCTTGGTTTGGGGGCCAGATACGCAGTATTTT
TRBJ1-3,.,.,TRBV5-6,CASSRILGTGTFSGNTIYF,TGTGCCAGCAGCCGGATACTGGGGACCGGCACCTTCTCTGGAAACACCATATATTTT
TRBJ2-7,many,.,TRBV6-2/TRBV6-3,CASAWLKNGEQYF,TGTGCCAGCGCTTGGCTCAAGAATGGTGAGCAGTACTTC